The clone carrying this TCR beta chain was detected once. The sample comes from a study of radiotherapy plus CTLA-4 blockade in lung cancer. Study details: Objective responses were observed in 15% to 20% of patients, and disease control was achieved by about 30%.

The CDR3 has 13 residues. V shed 3 bases, J shed 4 bases, and the junction held 1 base outside the gene matches. Germline CDR1 is SGDLS and CDR2 is YYNGEE. The method was immunoSEQ multiplex PCR; TCRdb's version includes in-frame clones alone and lacks a portion of them. In the table there are 60,000 or so clones, around four fifths of which are singletons. The source is a human donor with non-small cell lung cancer who had a partial response to radiotherapy plus ipilimumab. Material: peripheral blood, obtained from a patient treated with radiotherapy plus ipilimumab. V is TRBV9 and J is TRBJ2-3, with TRBD2 matching 8 bases. The DNA for the CDR3 is TGTGCCAGCAGCGAAGCGGGGGCAGATACGCAGTATTTT. Translation gives CASSEAGADTQYF. The entire variable domain, with the rest obtained from reference TRBV9 and TRBJ2-3, is as follows: DSGVTQTPKHLITATGQRVTLRCSPRSGDLSVYWYQQSLDQGLQFLIQYYNGEERAKGNILERFSAQQFPDLHSELNLSSLELGDSALYFCASSEAGADTQYFGPGTRLTVL.